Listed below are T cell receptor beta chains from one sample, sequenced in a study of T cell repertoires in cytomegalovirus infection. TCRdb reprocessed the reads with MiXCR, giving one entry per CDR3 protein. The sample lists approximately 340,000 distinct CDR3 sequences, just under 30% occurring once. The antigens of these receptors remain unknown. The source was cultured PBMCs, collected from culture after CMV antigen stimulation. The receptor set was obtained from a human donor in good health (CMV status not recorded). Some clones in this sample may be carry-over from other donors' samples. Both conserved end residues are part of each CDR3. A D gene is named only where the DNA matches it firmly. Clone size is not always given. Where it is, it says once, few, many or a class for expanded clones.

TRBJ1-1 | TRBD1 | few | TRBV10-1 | CASSPDRIGTEAFF | TGCGCCAGCAGTCCGGACAGGATCGGCACTGAAGCTTTCTTT
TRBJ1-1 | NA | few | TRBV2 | CASSENTEAFF | TGTGCCAGCAGTGAGAACACTGAAGCTTTCTTT
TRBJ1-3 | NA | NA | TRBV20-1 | CSAAPPDSHGTSGNTIYF | TGCAGTGCCGCTCCACCAGACAGCCATGGGACCTCTGGAAACACCATATATTTT
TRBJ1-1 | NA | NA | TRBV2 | CASSVEGRTEAFF | TGTGCCAGCAGTGTAGAGGGTCGGACTGAAGCTTTCTTT
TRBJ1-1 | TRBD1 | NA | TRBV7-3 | CASSSWTGIEAEAFF | TGTGCCAGCAGCTCCTGGACAGGGATTGAGGCTGAAGCTTTCTTT
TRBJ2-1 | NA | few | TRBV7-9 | CASSLAGLGGEQFF | TGTGCCAGCAGCTTAGCGGGCCTTGGTGGTGAGCAGTTCTTC
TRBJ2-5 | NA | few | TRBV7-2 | CASSLDPRLETQYF | TGTGCCAGCAGCTTAGACCCCAGGCTGGAGACCCAGTACTTC
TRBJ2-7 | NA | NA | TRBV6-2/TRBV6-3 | CASNPSGSPYEQYF | TGTGCCAGCAACCCCTCGGGGAGCCCCTACGAGCAGTACTTC
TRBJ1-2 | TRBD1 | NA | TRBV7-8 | CASSTGGASYGYTF | TGTGCCAGCAGCACAGGGGGAGCGAGTTATGGCTACACCTTC
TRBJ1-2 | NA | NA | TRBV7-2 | CASSQAVYGYTF | TGTGCCAGCAGCCAAGCTGTCTATGGCTACACCTTC
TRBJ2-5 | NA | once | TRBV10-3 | CAISEDGREETQYF | TGTGCCATCAGTGAAGATGGACGAGAAGAGACCCAGTACTTC
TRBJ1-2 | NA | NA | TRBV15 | CATSRDIGEDTF | TGTGCCACCAGCAGAGATATTGGGGAGGACACCTTC
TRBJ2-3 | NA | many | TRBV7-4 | CAGLILAASTDTQYF | TGTGCCGGCTTGATCCTAGCAGCTAGCACAGATACGCAGTATTTT
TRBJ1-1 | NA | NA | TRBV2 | CASTGPEAFF | TGTGCCAGCACCGGCCCCGAGGCTTTCTTT
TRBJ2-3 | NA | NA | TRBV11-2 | CASSLAGAPFSTDTQYF | TGTGCCAGCAGCTTAGCCGGGGCACCCTTTAGCACAGATACGCAGTATTTT
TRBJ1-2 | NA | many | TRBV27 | CASSSKGGYGYTF | TGTGCCAGCAGTTCGAAGGGTGGCTATGGCTACACCTTC
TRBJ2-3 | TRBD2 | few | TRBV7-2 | CASSRAGVRPDTQYF | TGTGCCAGCAGCCGCGCGGGGGTCAGGCCAGATACGCAGTATTTT
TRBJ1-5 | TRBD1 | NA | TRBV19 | CASSSPPGTGAAQPQHF | TGTGCCAGTTCCTCCCCCCCCGGGACAGGGGCAGCCCAGCCCCAGCATTTT
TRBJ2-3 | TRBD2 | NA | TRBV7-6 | CASSLLAGVADTQYF | TGTGCCAGCAGCTTACTAGCGGGAGTTGCGGATACGCAGTATTTT
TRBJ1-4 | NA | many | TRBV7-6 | CASSLSSRADEKLFF | TGTGCCAGCAGCTTATCCAGCAGGGCTGATGAAAAACTGTTTTTT
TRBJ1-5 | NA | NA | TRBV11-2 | CASSLGFGTAQPQHF | TGTGCCAGCAGCTTAGGGTTCGGGACGGCTCAGCCCCAGCATTTT
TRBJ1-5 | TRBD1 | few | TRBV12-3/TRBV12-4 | CASRTGQSLSQPQHF | TGTGCCAGCAGAACGGGACAGAGTCTGTCCCAGCCCCAGCATTTT
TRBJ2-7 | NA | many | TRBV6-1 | CASKLLEESYEQYF | TGTGCCAGCAAACTCCTAGAAGAGTCCTACGAGCAGTACTTC
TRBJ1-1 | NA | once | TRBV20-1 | CSAPKDSTEAFF | TGCAGTGCTCCCAAGGACAGCACTGAAGCTTTCTTT
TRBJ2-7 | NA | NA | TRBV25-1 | CASSEGTLLGHEQYF | TGTGCCAGCAGTGAAGGGACACTCTTGGGTCACGAGCAGTACTTC
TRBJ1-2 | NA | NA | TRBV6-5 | CASVGREEGFYGYTF | TGTGCCAGCGTGGGGAGGGAAGAGGGGTTCTATGGCTACACCTTC
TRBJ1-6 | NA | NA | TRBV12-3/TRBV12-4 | CASSFAGLGSPLHF | TGTGCCAGCAGTTTTGCCGGCCTGGGCTCACCCCTCCACTTT
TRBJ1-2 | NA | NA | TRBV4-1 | CASRPNHRTGVGYTF | TGCGCCAGCCGTCCTAATCATCGGACTGGGGTTGGCTACACCTTC
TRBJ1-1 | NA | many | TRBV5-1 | CASVLDGGLDTEAFF | TGCGCCAGCGTATTAGATGGGGGTTTGGACACTGAAGCTTTCTTT
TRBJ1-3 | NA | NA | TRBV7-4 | CASSSGSYSGNTIYF | TGTGCCAGCAGTTCCGGAAGCTACTCTGGAAACACCATATATTTT
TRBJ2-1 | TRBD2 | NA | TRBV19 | CASSGLAGRNEQFF | TGTGCCAGTTCCGGACTAGCGGGGCGCAATGAGCAGTTCTTC
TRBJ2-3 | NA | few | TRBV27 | CASTRRRGNPDTQYF | TGTGCCAGCACCCGAAGGCGGGGAAATCCAGATACGCAGTATTTT